This T cell receptor (delta chain) was obtained from a study of γδ T cells in repeated Plasmodium falciparum infection. Flow sorting of PBMC yielded separate Vgamma9/Vdelta2+ and Vdelta2-negative gammadelta T cell populations for bulk repertoire analysis. TCRdb re-analyzed the multiplex PCR reads via CATT. The sample consists of roughly 86,000 delta-chain clones, 1.4% to 1.5% of them appearing once. CDR1 and CDR2 from the germline V gene are TSWWSYY and QGS. Trimming took 1 base from V and 0 from J, leaving 12 bases between them. The CDR3 extends over 16 amino acids. This clone was seen more than once but under ten times.

The chain employs TRDV1 and TRDJ1; D perhaps matches TRDD3 (5 bases). This clonotype originated in a pool of human donors (malaria-infected and uninfected, not separated). The sample was gamma-delta T cells from blood. The CDR3 coding sequence is TGTGCTCTTGGGGAACCGGCCCGGGATTACACCGATAAACTCATCTTT. This translates into CALGEPARDYTDKLIF.